These T cell receptor beta chains were read from a single sample in a study of STAT5B mutations in CD4+ large granular lymphocyte leukemia. The protocol was immunoSEQ multiplex PCR, while the TCRdb copy is restricted to in-frame clones and leaves out a portion. The table has 20,000 to 25,000 clones, around two thirds seen once. Sequencing was done on a sample of CD4+ T cells from blood buffy coats. The receptors come from a human donor in good health. The conserved cysteine and the conserved F or W are not part of the CDR3 here. The size field is filled for only some rows; it gives once, few, many or a size class.

length,size,V,J,CDR3
13,-,TRBV7-9,TRBJ2-2,ASSSSGVNTGELF
14,-,TRBV7-7,TRBJ2-2,ASSLERPGNTGELF
17,-,TRBV11-2,TRBJ1-3,ASSSVRGQGYLSGNTIY
12,once,TRBV6-5,TRBJ1-6,ASRMETDYSPLH
9,-,TRBV28,TRBJ1-2,ASRRHYGYT
13,-,TRBV5-4,TRBJ1-2,ASSLPNRLGYGYT
14,-,TRBV7-3,TRBJ2-2,ASSLFPGVHTGELF
11,-,TRBV30,TRBJ2-7,AWSWTGSGEQY
15,-,TRBV29-1,TRBJ2-3,SVGGRTSGNRTDTQY
13,-,TRBV6-5,TRBJ2-7,ASNPGGHGTYEQY
13,-,TRBV27,TRBJ2-2,ASSPTGLRTGELF
13,-,TRBV4-1,TRBJ2-5,ASSQDVLAVETQY
11,few,TRBV21-1,TRBJ1-4,ASSRGQGEKLF
11,-,TRBV2,TRBJ1-4,ASSGGPGEKLF
12,once,TRBV2,TRBJ1-5,ASRSTGGNQPQH
14,-,TRBV6-1,TRBJ2-3,ASSEVGGHSTDTQY
12,once,TRBV7-2,TRBJ2-5,ASSLVGLSETQY
14,-,TRBV7-3,TRBJ2-2,ASTLIAGGGSGELF
14,-,TRBV9,TRBJ1-3,ASSLTPDRDRNTIY
11,few,TRBV6-1,TRBJ1-5,ASIRDRAQPQH
10,once,TRBV7-9,TRBJ2-3,ASSSSGGTQY
10,-,TRBV19,TRBJ1-4,ASRQGEEKLF
14,-,TRBV5-6,TRBJ2-5,ASSLDAPMGGETQY
11,-,TRBV27,TRBJ1-1,ASSFGVRAEAF
11,-,TRBV6-5,TRBJ1-5,ASSYRLDQPQH
12,-,TRBV5-8,TRBJ2-5,ASSFPGMQETQY
14,-,TRBV11-2,TRBJ1-2,ASSFLGRDWYYGYT
12,once,TRBV7-2,TRBJ1-3,ASRQRGTGNTIY
11,-,TRBV2,TRBJ1-5,ASTQGPNQPQH
13,-,TRBV4-2,TRBJ2-1,ASSREKREDNEQF
10,-,TRBV7-9,TRBJ2-3,ASSLPTDTQY
15,-,TRBV7-9,TRBJ1-3,ASSLEAAGLSGNTIY
11,-,TRBV15,TRBJ2-7,ATSRDPGFEQY
15,-,TRBV18,TRBJ1-1,ASTGGTKGISNTEAF
13,-,TRBV7-2,TRBJ2-4,ASSLPGTGWNIQY
12,-,TRBV5-1,TRBJ2-2,ASSMPGLARELF
12,-,TRBV5-3,TRBJ2-3,ARSFRAGADTQY